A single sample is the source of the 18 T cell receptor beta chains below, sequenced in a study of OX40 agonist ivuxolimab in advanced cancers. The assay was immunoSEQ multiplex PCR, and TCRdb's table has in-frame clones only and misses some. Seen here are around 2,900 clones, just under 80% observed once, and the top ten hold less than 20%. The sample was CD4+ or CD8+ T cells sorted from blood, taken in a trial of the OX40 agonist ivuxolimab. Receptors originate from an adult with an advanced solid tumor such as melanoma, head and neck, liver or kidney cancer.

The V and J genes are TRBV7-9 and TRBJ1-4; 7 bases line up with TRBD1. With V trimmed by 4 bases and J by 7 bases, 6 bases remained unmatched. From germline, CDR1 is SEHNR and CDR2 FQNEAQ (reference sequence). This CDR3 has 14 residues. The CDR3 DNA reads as TGTGCCAGCAGCTCCGACAGGGTGGGTGAAAAACTGTTTTTT. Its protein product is CASSSDRVGEKLFF. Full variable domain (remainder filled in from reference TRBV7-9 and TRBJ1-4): DTGVSQNPRHKITKRGQNVTFRCDPISEHNRLYWYRQTLGQGPEFLTYFQNEAQLEKSRLLSDRFSAERPKGSFSTLEIQRTEQGDSAMYLCASSSDRVGEKLFFGSGTQLSVL.

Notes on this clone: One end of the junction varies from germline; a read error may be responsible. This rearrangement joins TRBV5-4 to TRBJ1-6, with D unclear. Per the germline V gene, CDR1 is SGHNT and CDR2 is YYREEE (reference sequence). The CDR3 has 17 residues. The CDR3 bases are TGCGCCAGCAGCCCTGAGGCTTCCAGCTCCTATAATTCACCCCTCCACTTT. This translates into CASSPEASSSYNSPLHF.

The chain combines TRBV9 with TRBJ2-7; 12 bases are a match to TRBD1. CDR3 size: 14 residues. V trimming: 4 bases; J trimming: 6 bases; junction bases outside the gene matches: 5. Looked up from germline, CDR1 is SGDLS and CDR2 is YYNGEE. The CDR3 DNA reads TGTGCCAGCAGCCCCGGGACAGGGGGCCCCGAGCAGTACTTC. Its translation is CASSPGTGGPEQYF.

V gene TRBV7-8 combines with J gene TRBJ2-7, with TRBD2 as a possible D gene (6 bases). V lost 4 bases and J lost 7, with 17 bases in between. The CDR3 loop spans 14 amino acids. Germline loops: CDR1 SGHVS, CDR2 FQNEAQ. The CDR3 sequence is CASSSGVLAWEQYF. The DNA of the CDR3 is TGTGCCAGCAGCTCGGGGGTTCTAGCCTGGGAGCAGTACTTC.

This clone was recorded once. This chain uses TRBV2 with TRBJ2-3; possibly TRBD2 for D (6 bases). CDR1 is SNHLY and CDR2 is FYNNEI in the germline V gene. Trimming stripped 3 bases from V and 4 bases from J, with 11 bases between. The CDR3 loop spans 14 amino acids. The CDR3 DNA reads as TGTGCCAGCAGTGAGGTGGGACTCGCAGATACGCAGTATTTT. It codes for CASSEVGLADTQYF.

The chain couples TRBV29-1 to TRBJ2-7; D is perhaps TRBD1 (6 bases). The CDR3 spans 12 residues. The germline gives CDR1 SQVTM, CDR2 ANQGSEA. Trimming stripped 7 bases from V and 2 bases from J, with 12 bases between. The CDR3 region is CSASGQTYEQYF. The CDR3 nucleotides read TGCAGCGCCTCTGGACAGACCTACGAGCAGTACTTC.

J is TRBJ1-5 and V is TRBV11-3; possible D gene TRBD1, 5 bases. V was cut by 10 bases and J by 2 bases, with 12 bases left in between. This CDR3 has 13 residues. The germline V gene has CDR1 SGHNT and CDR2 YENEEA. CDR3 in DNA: TGTGCCACCAAGGACACGGGCAATCAGCCCCAGCATTTT. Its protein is CATKDTGNQPQHF.

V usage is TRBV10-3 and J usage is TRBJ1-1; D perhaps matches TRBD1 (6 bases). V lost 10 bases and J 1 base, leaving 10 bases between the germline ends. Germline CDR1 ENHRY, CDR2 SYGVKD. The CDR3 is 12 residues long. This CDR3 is CASTGTNTEAFF. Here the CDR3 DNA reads TGTGCCAGTACAGGGACGAACACTGAAGCTTTCTTT.

The CDR3, as DNA: TGCAGCGTTGAATCCCGGCAGGGATACACCGGGGAGCTGTTTTTT. Translation gives CSVESRQGYTGELFF. This rearrangement joins TRBV29-1 to TRBJ2-2; possible D gene TRBD1, 5 bases. Germline loops: CDR1 SQVTM, CDR2 ANQGSEA. This CDR3 is built from 15 residues. The ends were cut back, 2 bases at V and 3 bases at J, with 13 bases in the middle.

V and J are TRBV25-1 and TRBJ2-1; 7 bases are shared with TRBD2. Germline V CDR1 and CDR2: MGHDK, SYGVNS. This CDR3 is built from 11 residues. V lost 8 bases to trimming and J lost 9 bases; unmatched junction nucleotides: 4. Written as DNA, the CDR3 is TGTGCCAGCGCGACTAGCTTTGAGCAGTTCTTC. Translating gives CASATSFEQFF.

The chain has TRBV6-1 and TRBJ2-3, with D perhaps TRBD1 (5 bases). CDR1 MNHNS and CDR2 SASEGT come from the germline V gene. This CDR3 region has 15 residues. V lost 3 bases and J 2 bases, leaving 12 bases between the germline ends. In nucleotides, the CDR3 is TGTGCCAGCAGTGATAGGGGTTCCCACACAGATACGCAGTATTTT. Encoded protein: CASSDRGSHTDTQYF.

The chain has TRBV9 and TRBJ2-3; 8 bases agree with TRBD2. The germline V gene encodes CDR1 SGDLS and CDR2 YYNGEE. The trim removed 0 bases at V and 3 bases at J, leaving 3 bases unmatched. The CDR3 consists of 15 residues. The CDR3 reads CASSVVSGSTDTQYF. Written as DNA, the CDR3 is TGTGCCAGCAGCGTAGTCAGCGGGAGTACAGATACGCAGTATTTT.

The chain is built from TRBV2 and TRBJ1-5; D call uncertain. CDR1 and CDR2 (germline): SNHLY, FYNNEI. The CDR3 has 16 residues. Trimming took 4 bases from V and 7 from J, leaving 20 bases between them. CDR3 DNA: TGTGCCAGCAGTGTCGGAAGGGTGGAATATGGCCAGCCCCAGCATTTT. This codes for CASSVGRVEYGQPQHF.

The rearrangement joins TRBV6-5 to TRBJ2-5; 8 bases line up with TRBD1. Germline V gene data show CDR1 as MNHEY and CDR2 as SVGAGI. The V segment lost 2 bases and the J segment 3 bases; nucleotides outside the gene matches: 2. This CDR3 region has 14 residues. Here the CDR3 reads CASSYTTGEETQYF. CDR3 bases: TGTGCCAGCAGTTACACGACAGGGGAAGAGACCCAGTACTTC.

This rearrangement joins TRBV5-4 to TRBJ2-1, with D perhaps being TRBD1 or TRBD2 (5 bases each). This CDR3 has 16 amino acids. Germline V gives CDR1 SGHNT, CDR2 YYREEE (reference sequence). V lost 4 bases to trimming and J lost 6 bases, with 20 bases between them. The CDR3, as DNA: TGTGCCAGCAGCCGCCCCGGGGCTAGCAAGGGCAATGAGCAGTTCTTC. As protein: CASSRPGASKGNEQFF.

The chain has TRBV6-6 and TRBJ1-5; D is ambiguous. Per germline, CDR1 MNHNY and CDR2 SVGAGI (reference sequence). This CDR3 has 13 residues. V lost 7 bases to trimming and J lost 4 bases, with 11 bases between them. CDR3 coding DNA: TGTGCCAGCATCGGGAAGCCAAATCAGCCCCAGCATTTT. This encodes CASIGKPNQPQHF.

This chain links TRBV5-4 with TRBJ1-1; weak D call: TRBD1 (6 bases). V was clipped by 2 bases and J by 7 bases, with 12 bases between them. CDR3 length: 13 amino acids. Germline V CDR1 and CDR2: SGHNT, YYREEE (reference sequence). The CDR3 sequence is CASSFRGAGEAFF. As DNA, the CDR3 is TGTGCCAGCAGCTTCAGGGGCGCGGGTGAAGCTTTCTTT.

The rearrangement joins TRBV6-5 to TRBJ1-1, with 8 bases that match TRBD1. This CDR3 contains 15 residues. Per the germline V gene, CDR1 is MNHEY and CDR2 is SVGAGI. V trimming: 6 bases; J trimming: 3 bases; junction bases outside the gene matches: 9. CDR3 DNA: TGTGCCAGCAGACTGACAGGGGCTAAGGACACTGAAGCTTTCTTT. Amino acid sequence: CASRLTGAKDTEAFF.